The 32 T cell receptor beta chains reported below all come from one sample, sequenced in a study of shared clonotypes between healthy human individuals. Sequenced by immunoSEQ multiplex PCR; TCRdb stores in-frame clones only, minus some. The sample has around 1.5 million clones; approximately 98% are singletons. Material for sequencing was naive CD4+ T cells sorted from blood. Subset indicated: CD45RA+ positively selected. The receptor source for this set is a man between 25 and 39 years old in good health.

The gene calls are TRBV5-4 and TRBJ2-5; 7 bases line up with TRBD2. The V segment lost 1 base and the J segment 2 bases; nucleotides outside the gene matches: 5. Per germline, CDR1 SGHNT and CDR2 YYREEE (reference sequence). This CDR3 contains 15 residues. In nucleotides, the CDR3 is TGTGCCAGCAGCTTGCCTTTAGCGGGTCAAGAGACCCAGTACTTC. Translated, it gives CASSLPLAGQETQYF.

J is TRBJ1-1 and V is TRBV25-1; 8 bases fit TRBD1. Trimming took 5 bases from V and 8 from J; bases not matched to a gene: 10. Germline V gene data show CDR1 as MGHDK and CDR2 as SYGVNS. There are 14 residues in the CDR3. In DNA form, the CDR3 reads TGTGCCAGCAGTAGCGACAGGGGACAGACGGAAGCTTTCTTT. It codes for CASSSDRGQTEAFF.

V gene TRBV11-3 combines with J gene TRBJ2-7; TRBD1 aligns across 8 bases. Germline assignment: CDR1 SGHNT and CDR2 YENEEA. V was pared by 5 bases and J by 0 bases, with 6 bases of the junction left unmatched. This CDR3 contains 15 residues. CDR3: CASSRGQESSYEQYF. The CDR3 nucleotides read TGTGCCAGCAGCAGGGGACAGGAAAGCTCCTACGAGCAGTACTTC.

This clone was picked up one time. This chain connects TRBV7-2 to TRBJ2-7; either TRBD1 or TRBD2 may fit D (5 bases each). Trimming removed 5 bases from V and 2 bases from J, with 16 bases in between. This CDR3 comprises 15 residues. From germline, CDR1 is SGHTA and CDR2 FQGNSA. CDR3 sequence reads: CASSPGTLRTYEQYF. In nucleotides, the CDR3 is TGTGCCAGCAGCCCGGGGACCCTTCGAACCTACGAGCAGTACTTC.

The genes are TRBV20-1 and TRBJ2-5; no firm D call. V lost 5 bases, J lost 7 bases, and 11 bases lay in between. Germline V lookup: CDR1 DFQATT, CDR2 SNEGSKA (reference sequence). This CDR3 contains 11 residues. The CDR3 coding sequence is TGCAGTGCTTTCAGCCTCCCGACCCAGTACTTC. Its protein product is CSAFSLPTQYF.

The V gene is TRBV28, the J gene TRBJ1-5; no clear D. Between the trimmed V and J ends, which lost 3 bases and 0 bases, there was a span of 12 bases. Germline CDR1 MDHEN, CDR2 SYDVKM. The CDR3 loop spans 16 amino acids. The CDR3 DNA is TGTGCCAGCAGTTTTGGGGTTAGGGCTAGCAATCAGCCCCAGCATTTT. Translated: CASSFGVRASNQPQHF.

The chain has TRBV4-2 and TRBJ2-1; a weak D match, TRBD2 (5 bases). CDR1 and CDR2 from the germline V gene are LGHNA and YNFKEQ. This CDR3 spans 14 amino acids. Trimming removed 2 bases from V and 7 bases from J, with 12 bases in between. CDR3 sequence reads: CASSQRARDNEQFF. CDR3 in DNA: TGTGCCAGCAGCCAACGGGCCCGGGATAATGAGCAGTTCTTC.

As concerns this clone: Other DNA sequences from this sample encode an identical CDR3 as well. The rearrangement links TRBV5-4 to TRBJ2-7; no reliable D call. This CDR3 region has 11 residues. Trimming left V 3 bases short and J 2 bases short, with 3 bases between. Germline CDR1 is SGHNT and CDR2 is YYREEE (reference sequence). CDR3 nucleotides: TGTGCCAGCAGCTCTACCTACGAGCAGTACTTC. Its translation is CASSSTYEQYF.

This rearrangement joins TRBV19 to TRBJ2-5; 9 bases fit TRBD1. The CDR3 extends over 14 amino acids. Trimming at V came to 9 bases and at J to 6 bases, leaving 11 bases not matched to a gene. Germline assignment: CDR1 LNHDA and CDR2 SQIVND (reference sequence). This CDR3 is CASSNRGHTKTQYF. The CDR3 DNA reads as TGTGCCAGCTCAAACAGGGGGCATACGAAGACCCAGTACTTC.

The CDR3: CASSHRLAGTGGELFF. As DNA, the CDR3 is TGTGCCAGCAGCCACAGACTAGCGGGGACGGGCGGGGAGCTGTTTTTT. The gene calls are TRBV14 and TRBJ2-2; 11 nucleotides align to TRBD2. Per the germline V gene, CDR1 is SGHDN and CDR2 is FVKESK. J lost 7 bases, V lost 3 bases, and 7 bases had no gene match. The CDR3 sequence is 16 residues long.

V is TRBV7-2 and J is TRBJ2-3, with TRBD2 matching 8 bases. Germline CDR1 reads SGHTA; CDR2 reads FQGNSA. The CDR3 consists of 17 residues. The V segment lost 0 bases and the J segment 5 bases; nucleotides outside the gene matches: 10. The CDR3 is CASSLATSGLKRDTQYF. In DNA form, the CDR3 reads TGTGCCAGCAGCTTAGCCACTAGCGGACTCAAGCGAGATACGCAGTATTTT.

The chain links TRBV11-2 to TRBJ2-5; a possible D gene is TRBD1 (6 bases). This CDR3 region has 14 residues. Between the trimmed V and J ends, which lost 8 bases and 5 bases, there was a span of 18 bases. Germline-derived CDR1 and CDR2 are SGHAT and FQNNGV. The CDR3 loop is CASAGTLRGETQYF. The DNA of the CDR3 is TGTGCCAGCGCAGGGACACTAAGGGGGGAGACCCAGTACTTC.

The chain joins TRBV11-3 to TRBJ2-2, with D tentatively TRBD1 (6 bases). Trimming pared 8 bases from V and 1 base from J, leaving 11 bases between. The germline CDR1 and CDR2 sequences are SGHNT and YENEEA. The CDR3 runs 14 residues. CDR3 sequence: CASGQSMNTGELFF. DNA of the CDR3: TGTGCCAGCGGACAGAGCATGAACACCGGGGAGCTGTTTTTT.

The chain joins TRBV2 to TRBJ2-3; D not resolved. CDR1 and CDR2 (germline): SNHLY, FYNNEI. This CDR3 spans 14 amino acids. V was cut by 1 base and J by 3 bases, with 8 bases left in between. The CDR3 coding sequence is TGTGCCAGCAGTGAAGACGCGGCGACAGATACGCAGTATTTT. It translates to CASSEDAATDTQYF.

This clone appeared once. CDR3 bases: TGTGCCAGCAGCTCCAGCGGGAGTTGGCGGAACGAGCAGTACTTC. Translated, it gives CASSSSGSWRNEQYF. The chain combines TRBV7-9 with TRBJ2-7; TRBD2 matches 8 bases. V lost 4 bases, J lost 5 bases, and 10 bases stayed unmatched. Germline loops: CDR1 SEHNR, CDR2 FQNEAQ (reference sequence). The CDR3 has 15 amino acids.

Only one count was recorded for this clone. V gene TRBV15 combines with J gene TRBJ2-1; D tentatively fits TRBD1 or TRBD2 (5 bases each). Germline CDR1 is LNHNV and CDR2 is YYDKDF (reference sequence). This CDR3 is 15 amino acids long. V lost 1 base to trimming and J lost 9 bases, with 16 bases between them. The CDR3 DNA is TGTGCCACCAGCAGAGTTGCAGGGAGAGCGGCTGAGCAGTTCTTC. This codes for CATSRVAGRAAEQFF. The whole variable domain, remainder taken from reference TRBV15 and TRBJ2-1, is DAMVIQNPRYQVTQFGKPVTLSCSQTLNHNVMYWYQQKSSQAPKLLFHYYDKDFNNEADTPDNFQSRRPNTSFCFLDIRSPGLGDTAMYLCATSRVAGRAAEQFFGPGTRLTVL.

CDR3 DNA: TGTGCCAGCAGCCTGGACAGGGTTATGGACACCATATATTTT. Its translation: CASSLDRVMDTIYF. The genes are TRBV9 and TRBJ1-3; the match to TRBD1 covers 8 bases. CDR1 and CDR2 from the germline V gene are SGDLS and YYNGEE. The length of the CDR3 is 14 residues. J was trimmed by 8 bases and V by 4 bases; bases with no gene match: 8.

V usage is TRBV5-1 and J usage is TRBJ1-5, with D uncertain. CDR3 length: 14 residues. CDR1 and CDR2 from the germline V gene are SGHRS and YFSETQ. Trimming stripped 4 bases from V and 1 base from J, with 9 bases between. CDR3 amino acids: CASSPGKSNQPQHF. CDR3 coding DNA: TGCGCCAGCAGCCCTGGTAAAAGCAATCAGCCCCAGCATTTT.

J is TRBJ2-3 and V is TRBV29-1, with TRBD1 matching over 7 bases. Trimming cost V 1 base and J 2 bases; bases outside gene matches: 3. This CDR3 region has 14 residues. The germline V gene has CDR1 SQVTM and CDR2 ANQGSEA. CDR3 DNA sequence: TGCAGCGTTGAAGGGGACAGAAACACAGATACGCAGTATTTT. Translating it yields CSVEGDRNTDTQYF.

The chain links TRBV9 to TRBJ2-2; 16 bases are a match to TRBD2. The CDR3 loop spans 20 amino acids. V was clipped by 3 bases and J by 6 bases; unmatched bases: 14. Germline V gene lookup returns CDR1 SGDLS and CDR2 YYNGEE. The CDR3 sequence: CASSATHGTSGRATAGELFF. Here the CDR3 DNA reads TGTGCCAGCAGCGCGACCCACGGGACTAGCGGGAGGGCGACCGCCGGGGAGCTGTTTTTT.

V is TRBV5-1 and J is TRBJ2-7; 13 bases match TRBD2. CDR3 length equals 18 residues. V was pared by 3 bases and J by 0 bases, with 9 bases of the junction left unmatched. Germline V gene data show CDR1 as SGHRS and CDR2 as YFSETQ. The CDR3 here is CASSYGLAGDPGSYEQYF. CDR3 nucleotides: TGCGCCAGCAGCTACGGACTAGCGGGGGATCCGGGCTCCTACGAGCAGTACTTC.

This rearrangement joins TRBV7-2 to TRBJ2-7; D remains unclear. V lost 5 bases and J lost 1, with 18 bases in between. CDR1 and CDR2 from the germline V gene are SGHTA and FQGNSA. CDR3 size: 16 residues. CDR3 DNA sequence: TGTGCCAGCAGCGGTCCATATGGCTTTCCTTCCTACGAGCAGTACTTC. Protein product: CASSGPYGFPSYEQYF.

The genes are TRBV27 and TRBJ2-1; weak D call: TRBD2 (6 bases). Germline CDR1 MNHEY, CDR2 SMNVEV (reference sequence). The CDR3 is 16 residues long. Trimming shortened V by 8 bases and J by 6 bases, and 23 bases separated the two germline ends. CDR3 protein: CASRGRARENFNEQFF. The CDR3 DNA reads TGTGCCAGCCGTGGGCGGGCGCGGGAAAATTTCAATGAGCAGTTCTTC.

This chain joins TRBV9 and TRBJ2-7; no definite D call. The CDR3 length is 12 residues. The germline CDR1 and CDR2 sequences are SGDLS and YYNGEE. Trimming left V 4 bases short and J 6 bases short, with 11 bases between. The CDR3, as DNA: TGTGCCAGCAGCCGAAACCCGGCCGAGCAGTACTTC. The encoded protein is CASSRNPAEQYF.

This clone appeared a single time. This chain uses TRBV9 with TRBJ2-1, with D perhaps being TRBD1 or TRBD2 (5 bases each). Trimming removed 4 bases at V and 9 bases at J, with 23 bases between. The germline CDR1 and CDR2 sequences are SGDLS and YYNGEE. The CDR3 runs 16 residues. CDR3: CASSPSGQSGLGEQFF. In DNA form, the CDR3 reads TGTGCCAGCAGCCCCTCGGGGCAGTCCGGATTGGGTGAGCAGTTCTTC.

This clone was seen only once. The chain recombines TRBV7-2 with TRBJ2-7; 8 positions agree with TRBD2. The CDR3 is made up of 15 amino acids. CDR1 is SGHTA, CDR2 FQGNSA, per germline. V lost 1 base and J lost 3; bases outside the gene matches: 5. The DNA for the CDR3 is TGTGCCAGCAGCTTAGTCGGGGGGGTCCGCTACGAGCAGTACTTC. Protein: CASSLVGGVRYEQYF.

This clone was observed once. The CDR3 protein is CASSLGLDDEQFF. CDR3 sequence (DNA): TGTGCCAGCAGCCTAGGACTAGACGATGAGCAGTTCTTC. This chain links TRBV14 with TRBJ2-1, with 7 bases lining up with TRBD2. Germline lookup yields CDR1 SGHDN and CDR2 FVKESK. Unmatched junction bases numbered 5, after V lost 4 bases and J lost 8 bases. The CDR3 extends over 13 amino acids.

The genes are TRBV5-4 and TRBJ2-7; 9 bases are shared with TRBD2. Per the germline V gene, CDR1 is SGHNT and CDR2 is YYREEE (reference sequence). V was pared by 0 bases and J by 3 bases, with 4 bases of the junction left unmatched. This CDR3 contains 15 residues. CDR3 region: CASSLGGLANYEQYF. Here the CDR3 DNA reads TGTGCCAGCAGCTTGGGTGGACTAGCGAACTACGAGCAGTACTTC.

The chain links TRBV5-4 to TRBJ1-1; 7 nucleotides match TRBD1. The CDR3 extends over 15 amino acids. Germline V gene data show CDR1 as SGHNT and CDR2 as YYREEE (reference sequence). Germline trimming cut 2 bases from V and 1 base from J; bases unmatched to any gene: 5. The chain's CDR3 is CASSLRGPENTEAFF. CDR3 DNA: TGTGCCAGCAGCTTAAGGGGGCCGGAGAACACTGAAGCTTTCTTT.

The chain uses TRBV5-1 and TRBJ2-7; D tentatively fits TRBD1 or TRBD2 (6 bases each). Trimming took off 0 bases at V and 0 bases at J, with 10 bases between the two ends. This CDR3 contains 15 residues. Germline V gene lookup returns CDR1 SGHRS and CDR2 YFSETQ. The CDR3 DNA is TGCGCCAGCAGCTTGGGAGGGGGGCTCTCCTACGAGCAGTACTTC. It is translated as CASSLGGGLSYEQYF.

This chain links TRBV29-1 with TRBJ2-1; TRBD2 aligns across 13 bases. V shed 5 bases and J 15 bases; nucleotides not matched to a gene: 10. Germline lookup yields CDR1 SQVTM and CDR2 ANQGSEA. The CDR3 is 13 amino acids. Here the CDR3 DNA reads TGCAGCGTTTCAGGACTAGCGGGGGAGTCAGTGTTCTTC. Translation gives CSVSGLAGESVFF.

In DNA, the CDR3 is TGTGCTAGTGGTTTGGCCAAACCTGGTCTCAGCGGGAGGAGCCTAGGACACCCAGAGACCCAGTACTTC. This translates into CASGLAKPGLSGRSLGHPETQYF. The rearrangement uses TRBV12-5 and TRBJ2-5, with 9 positions matching TRBD2. Germline values: CDR1 LGHNT, CDR2 FRNRAP. The CDR3 has 23 amino acids. After removal of 1 base from V and 4 bases from J, the junction contained 28 bases not matched to a gene. The full variable domain, rest sourced from reference TRBV12-5 and TRBJ2-5, is DARVTQTPRHKVTEMGQEVTMRCQPILGHNTVFWYRQTMMQGLELLAYFRNRAPLDDSGMPKDRFSAEMPDATLATLKIQPSEPRDSAVYFCASGLAKPGLSGRSLGHPETQYFGPGTRLLVL.